This T cell receptor (beta chain) was identified in a study of somatic mutations in cytotoxic T cells in rheumatoid arthritis. Study details: Patient blood (around 30 ml EDTA) was collected right after diagnosis, preceding any treatment. Study-level points and caveats: The study found no significant difference in CD8+ T-cell clonality between rheumatoid arthritis patients and age-matched healthy controls. An age-related increase in CD8+ clonality was seen in rheumatoid arthritis patients but not in healthy controls.

Of note for this clone: Its matching antigen is unknown.

The CDR3 covers 13 residues. From germline, CDR1 is MNHEY and CDR2 SVGAGI. With 2 bases clipped from V and 13 bases from J, the junction kept 9 bases outside the gene matches. Only in-frame clones appear in the TCRdb table, and some are missing; sequencing was by immunoSEQ multiplex PCR. The sample records 3,600 or so clones, under 85% being singletons. Isolation of CD4+ and CD8+ cells used positive magnetic bead selection, with purity checked by flow cytometry. The rearrangement uses TRBV6-5 and TRBJ2-7; 9 nucleotides line up with TRBD2. Material for sequencing was CD8+ T cells sorted from blood. The receptor was derived from a man aged 35 to 55 with rheumatoid arthritis. CDR3 DNA: TGTGCCAGCAGTTACGGGGGTAGCGGGAGCCCCTACTTC. Amino acids: CASSYGGSGSPYF.